These 3 T cell receptor beta chains originate from one sample sequenced in a study of control samples from healthy donors and cancer patients. Profiling relied on immunoSEQ multiplex PCR, and the TCRdb table lists in-frame clones only, not all of them. The sample consists of 150,000 to 200,000 clones, approximately 92% of them appearing once. Sequenced material: blood. The receptors shown here come from a man younger than 35 in good health.

V usage is TRBV10-3 and J usage is TRBJ2-5, with 8 bases aligning to TRBD1. CDR3 length equals 14 residues. CDR1 and CDR2 (germline): ENHRY, SYGVKD. V trimming: 3 bases; J trimming: 2 bases; junction bases outside the gene matches: 2. CDR3 sequence: CAISETGGQETQYF. The DNA of the CDR3 is TGTGCCATCAGTGAAACAGGGGGACAAGAGACCCAGTACTTC.

The genes are TRBV6-4 and TRBJ2-1; D uncertain. This CDR3 region has 12 residues. V gave up 10 bases and J gave up 4 bases, with 11 bases separating them. Germline V CDR1 and CDR2: MRHNA, SNTAGT. The CDR3 region is CATSSAYNEQFF. CDR3 bases: TGTGCCACCTCATCCGCATACAATGAGCAGTTCTTC.

This sequence joins TRBV4-2 and TRBJ2-1; D possibly uses TRBD1 or TRBD2 (5 bases each). This CDR3 contains 15 residues. Germline CDR1 is LGHNA and CDR2 is YNFKEQ. V was cut by 3 bases and J by 4 bases, with 13 bases left in between. CDR3 region: CASSQIQGDYNEQFF. The CDR3 DNA is TGTGCCAGCAGCCAGATCCAGGGAGATTACAATGAGCAGTTCTTC.